A selection of T cell receptor beta chains follows, all from one sample in a study of T cells in Graves' hyperthyroidism and ophthalmopathy. In TCRdb, the multiplex PCR reads were re-called with MiXCR into one record per CDR3 protein. The sample lists some 800,000 distinct CDR3 sequences, 38% occurring once. The sequencing input was blood. The receptors originated from a man aged 18 to 29 with Graves' hyperthyroidism. Both conserved end residues are part of each CDR3. D genes are given only for firm matches. Clone sizes are given selectively: once, few, many, or a class where the clone is expanded.

d_gene | j_gene | abundance | v_gene | CDR3aa | CDR3nt
NA | TRBJ2-2 | NA | TRBV7-3 | CASSPIGILGGELFF | TGTGCCAGCAGCCCAATCGGCATCTTGGGCGGGGAGCTGTTTTTT
TRBD2 | TRBJ2-7 | once | TRBV20-1 | CSAREERELNEQYF | TGCAGTGCTAGAGAGGAGCGGGAGCTTAACGAGCAGTACTTC
NA | TRBJ2-7 | many | TRBV9 | CASSPRPGGQQYF | TGTGCCAGCAGCCCCCGCCCGGGTGGGCAGCAGTACTTC
TRBD1 | TRBJ1-5 | many | TRBV15 | CATSRDLGTGGIQPQHF | TGTGCCACCAGCAGAGATCTGGGGACAGGGGGGATCCAGCCCCAGCATTTT
NA | TRBJ1-2 | many | TRBV2 | CASSDIWTPNGYTF | TGTGCCAGCAGTGATATTTGGACCCCGAACGGCTACACCTTC
TRBD1 | TRBJ1-5 | many | TRBV10-3 | CASGQDYSNQPQHF | TGTGCCAGCGGACAGGACTATAGCAATCAGCCCCAGCATTTT
NA | TRBJ1-1 | NA | TRBV5-5 | CASLPVGGNTEAFF | TGTGCCAGCCTCCCGGTGGGGGGAAACACTGAAGCTTTCTTT
TRBD1 | TRBJ2-7 | many | TRBV7-2 | CASRLRAGTVSDEQYF | TGTGCCAGCAGATTACGTGCCGGGACAGTGAGCGACGAGCAGTACTTC
TRBD2 | TRBJ2-7 | NA | TRBV20-1 | CSAPKTSGVPYEQYF | TGCAGTGCTCCCAAGACTAGCGGGGTTCCTTACGAGCAGTACTTC
TRBD1 | TRBJ1-5 | NA | TRBV6-1 | CASRPWTGAYNQPQHF | TGTGCCAGCAGGCCTTGGACAGGGGCCTATAATCAGCCCCAGCATTTT
NA | TRBJ2-5 | few | TRBV5-8 | CASSLEYDQETQYF | TGTGCCAGCAGCTTGGAATACGACCAAGAGACCCAGTACTTC
NA | TRBJ1-3 | few | TRBV6-5 | CASKAESSGNTIYF | TGTGCCAGCAAGGCAGAAAGTTCTGGAAACACCATATATTTT
TRBD1 | TRBJ1-1 | NA | TRBV3-1 | CASSQEQGAAAFF | TGTGCCAGCAGCCAAGAACAGGGGGCTGCAGCTTTCTTT
TRBD1 | TRBJ2-2 | many | TRBV2 | CATVTGTGNTGELFF | TGTGCCACCGTTACCGGGACAGGGAACACCGGGGAGCTGTTTTTT
NA | TRBJ1-1 | NA | TRBV20-1 | CSASRTTSGAEAFF | TGCAGTGCTAGTCGAACTACCTCCGGGGCTGAAGCTTTCTTT
TRBD1 | TRBJ1-2 | NA | TRBV29-1 | CSVRTGTNYGYTF | TGTAGCGTTCGGACAGGGACTAACTATGGCTACACCTTC
NA | TRBJ1-5 | NA | TRBV19 | CASKNKGGAGGNQPQHF | TGTGCCAGTAAAAATAAGGGAGGGGCAGGTGGCAATCAGCCCCAGCATTTT
TRBD1 | TRBJ2-7 | NA | TRBV2 | CASRPAGTGMDEQYF | TGTGCCAGCAGGCCGGCCGGGACAGGGATGGACGAGCAGTACTTC
NA | TRBJ1-6 | NA | TRBV20-1 | CSANTDTYNSPLHF | TGCAGTGCCAATACGGACACCTATAATTCACCCCTCCACTTT
NA | TRBJ1-3 | many | TRBV7-2 | CASSRRGLGNTIYF | TGTGCCAGCAGCCGCCGGGGGCTAGGAAACACCATATATTTT
TRBD1 | TRBJ1-2 | NA | TRBV10-3 | CATGTGEYGYTF | TGTGCCACCGGGACAGGGGAATATGGCTACACCTTC
NA | TRBJ2-7 | NA | TRBV5-1 | CASSLLSSSTYEQYF | TGCGCCAGCAGCTTGCTTAGCAGTTCCACCTACGAGCAGTACTTC
TRBD1 | TRBJ2-7 | NA | TRBV2 | CASSKTGGRYEQYF | TGTGCCAGCAGTAAAACAGGGGGCCGCTACGAGCAGTACTTC
NA | TRBJ2-2 | few | TRBV19 | CASSTGMNTGELFF | TGTGCCAGTAGTACGGGGATGAACACCGGGGAGCTGTTTTTT
TRBD1 | TRBJ2-6 | many | TRBV7-2 | CASSLTGLGANVLTF | TGTGCCAGCAGCTTGACAGGGCTTGGGGCCAACGTCCTGACTTTC
TRBD1 | TRBJ1-6 | few | TRBV12-3/TRBV12-4 | CASGQGVGSPLHF | TGTGCCAGCGGACAGGGGGTGGGTTCACCCCTCCACTTT
NA | TRBJ2-5 | NA | TRBV9 | CASSLGCPTGGFQETQYF | TGTGCCAGCAGTTTAGGATGTCCGACGGGCGGCTTCCAAGAGACCCAGTACTTC
NA | TRBJ2-7 | NA | TRBV14 | CASSQDWNSMAREQYF | TGTGCCAGCAGCCAAGATTGGAATAGTATGGCTCGCGAGCAGTACTTC
TRBD1 | TRBJ1-6 | once | TRBV7-8 | CASSDLPGQSPLHF | TGTGCCAGCAGCGACCTACCGGGACAGTCACCCCTCCACTTT
NA | TRBJ2-5 | many | TRBV2 | CASLRFQGQYF | TGTGCCAGCTTGAGGTTTCAGGGCCAGTACTTC
TRBD1 | TRBJ1-5 | NA | TRBV15 | CATSRDRTGQPQHF | TGTGCCACCAGCAGAGATCGGACAGGTCAGCCCCAGCATTTT
TRBD1 | TRBJ2-1 | NA | TRBV29-1 | CSVQRTGGNEQFF | TGCAGCGTTCAAAGGACAGGGGGTAATGAGCAGTTCTTC
NA | TRBJ2-5 | many | TRBV20-1 | CSPQRETQYF | TGCAGTCCTCAAAGGGAGACCCAGTACTTC
NA | TRBJ2-3 | NA | TRBV29-1 | CSSDGQKISAQYF | TGCAGCAGTGACGGGCAGAAGATTTCGGCGCAGTATTTT
NA | TRBJ2-5 | many | TRBV7-9 | CASSSPGDETQYF | TGTGCCAGCAGCTCTCCCGGGGACGAGACCCAGTACTTC
NA | TRBJ1-6 | few | TRBV16 | CASSPGQPDSPLHF | TGTGCCAGCAGCCCCGGACAGCCTGATTCACCCCTCCACTTT
TRBD2 | TRBJ2-3 | NA | TRBV7-2 | CASSSVLAGGTDTQYF | TGTGCCAGCAGCTCGGTACTAGCGGGAGGCACAGATACGCAGTATTTT
TRBD2 | TRBJ2-5 | few | TRBV7-2 | CASSPTSGSPQTQYF | TGTGCCAGCAGCCCGACTAGCGGGTCCCCTCAGACCCAGTACTTC
NA | TRBJ2-7 | few | TRBV5-4 | CASSLSTDGEQYF | TGTGCCAGCAGCTTGTCGACAGACGGCGAGCAGTACTTC
NA | TRBJ1-6 | NA | TRBV15 | CATSGRGPPPLHF | TGTGCCACCAGCGGAAGGGGACCGCCACCCCTCCACTTT
NA | TRBJ2-2 | once | TRBV19 | CASSPQGGKDF | TGTGCCAGTAGTCCCCAAGGGGGGAAAGATTTT
NA | TRBJ1-2 | NA | TRBV4-1 | CASGGRGEDRGYTF | TGCGCCAGCGGGGGTCGCGGTGAGGATCGCGGCTACACCTTC
NA | TRBJ2-7 | NA | TRBV12-3/TRBV12-4 | CASGSGGPEQYF | TGTGCTAGTGGCTCCGGGGGACCCGAGCAGTACTTC
NA | TRBJ1-2 | few | TRBV11-2 | CASSSDRDTFPEDYGYTF | TGTGCCAGCAGCTCGGACCGGGACACTTTCCCAGAGGACTATGGCTACACCTTC
TRBD1 | TRBJ2-7 | many | TRBV29-1 | CSATGGGNEQYF | TGCAGTGCTACAGGGGGCGGAAACGAGCAGTACTTC
NA | TRBJ1-1 | NA | TRBV7-2 | CASSSVAGMGTEAFF | TGTGCCAGCAGCTCAGTCGCGGGAATGGGCACTGAAGCTTTCTTT
TRBD2 | TRBJ2-5 | few | TRBV6-5 | CASAYGGREETQYF | TGTGCCAGCGCTTATGGCGGGAGAGAGGAGACCCAGTACTTC
TRBD1 | TRBJ2-7 | NA | TRBV7-9 | CASSRGSGTAIYEQYF | TGTGCCAGCAGCCGGGGTTCCGGGACAGCGATTTACGAGCAGTACTTC
NA | TRBJ2-5 | few | TRBV20-1 | CSARGGLKETQYF | TGCAGTGCTAGAGGTGGGCTAAAGGAGACCCAGTACTTC